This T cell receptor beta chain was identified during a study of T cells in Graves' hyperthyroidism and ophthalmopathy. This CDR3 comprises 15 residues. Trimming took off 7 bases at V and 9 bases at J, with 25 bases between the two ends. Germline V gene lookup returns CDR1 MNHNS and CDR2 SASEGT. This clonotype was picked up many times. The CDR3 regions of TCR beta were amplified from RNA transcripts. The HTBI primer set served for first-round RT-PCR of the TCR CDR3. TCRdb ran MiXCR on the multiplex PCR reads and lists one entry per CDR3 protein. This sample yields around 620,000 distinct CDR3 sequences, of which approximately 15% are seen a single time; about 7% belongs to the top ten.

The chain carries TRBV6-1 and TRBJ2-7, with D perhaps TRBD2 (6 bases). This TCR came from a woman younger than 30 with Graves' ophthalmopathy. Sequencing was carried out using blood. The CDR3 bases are TGTGCCAGCAAGTTAGTAGCGGCCGATGAAATAAGGCAGTACTTC. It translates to CASKLVAADEIRQYF.